This passage covers 22 T cell receptor beta chains from one sample sequenced in a study of blood T cell repertoires in COVID-19 (TCRdb year 2020). The method behind the library was the immunoSEQ multiplex PCR assay. What TCRdb holds here is the immuneACCESS table cut down to in-frame rearrangements. Part of the clones is not present; checked against another copy, under half of the missing clones reflect an unresolved V gene, and the others are unexplained. The sample table contains almost 300,000 clones; only one count was recorded for around 90% of them. Over 1% of the sample is in the top ten clones. The source material was peripheral blood. The source is a man in his 70s with acute or convalescent COVID-19.

The V call is TRBV27, the J call TRBJ2-7, with 8 positions matching TRBD2. The V gene end was trimmed by 0 bases and the J gene end by 0 bases; junction bases not matched to a gene: 4. Germline-derived CDR1 and CDR2 are MNHEY and SMNVEV (reference sequence). CDR3 size: 16 residues. CDR3 sequence reads: CASSLSGSGISYEQYF. The CDR3 DNA sequence: TGTGCCAGCAGTTTATCGGGTAGCGGGATCTCCTACGAGCAGTACTTC.

V is TRBV5-1 and J is TRBJ2-5; 9 nucleotides align to TRBD1. The CDR3 consists of 15 residues. In germline, CDR1 is SGHRS, CDR2 YFSETQ. With V trimmed by 1 base and J by 1 base, 2 bases remained unmatched. CDR3 coding DNA: TGCGCCAGCAGCTTGCTACAGGGGGCCCAAGAGACCCAGTACTTC. Translated: CASSLLQGAQETQYF.

This chain links TRBV29-1 with TRBJ1-2, with D maybe TRBD1 (6 bases). The CDR3 totals 11 residues. The germline CDR1 and CDR2 sequences are SQVTM and ANQGSEA. V lost 4 bases, J lost 5 bases, and 8 bases lay in between. The CDR3 region has the DNA TGCAGCGTTGCGAGGGGGTATGGCTACACCTTC. Protein: CSVARGYGYTF.

The gene calls are TRBV5-6 and TRBJ1-4, with D possibly matching TRBD1 (5 bases). V was cut by 2 bases and J by 8 bases, with 16 bases left in between. CDR1 is SGHDT, CDR2 YYEEEE, per germline. There are 15 residues in the CDR3. CDR3 sequence reads: CASSLSGRVDEKLFF. The DNA for the CDR3 is TGTGCCAGCAGCTTATCTGGCAGGGTCGACGAAAAACTGTTTTTT.

V is TRBV19 and J is TRBJ2-1; TRBD1 agrees at 7 bases. Trimming cost V 6 bases and J 3 bases; bases outside gene matches: 5. The CDR3 has 14 amino acids. Germline V CDR1 and CDR2: LNHDA, SQIVND (reference sequence). CDR3 coding DNA: TGTGCCAGTAGCCGGGACAGAGACTACAATGAGCAGTTCTTC. As protein: CASSRDRDYNEQFF.

The chain has TRBV3-1 (or the pseudogene TRBV3-2) and TRBJ2-3, with D possibly matching TRBD2 (7 bases). The length of the CDR3 is 15 residues. V lost 0 bases, J lost 11 bases, and 18 bases lay in between. Germline V gives CDR1 LGHDT, CDR2 YNNKEL (reference sequence). CDR3 amino acids: CASSQDGGALMKQYF. The CDR3 region has the DNA TGTGCCAGCAGCCAAGATGGGGGGGCGCTGATGAAGCAGTATTTT.

This clone was seen just once. In nucleotides, the CDR3 is TGTGCCAGCAGACGTAGCGGGGGGACAGATACGCAGTATTTT. It specifies CASRRSGGTDTQYF. V is TRBV7-9 and J is TRBJ2-3; 10 bases map to TRBD2. Germline V gives CDR1 SEHNR, CDR2 FQNEAQ (reference sequence). The V gene end was trimmed by 6 bases and the J gene end by 3 bases; junction bases not matched to a gene: 3. CDR3 size: 14 residues. The variable domain in full, with the rest retrieved from reference TRBV7-9 and TRBJ2-3, is DTGVSQNPRHKITKRGQNVTFRCDPISEHNRLYWYRQTLGQGPEFLTYFQNEAQLEKSRLLSDRFSAERPKGSFSTLEIQRTEQGDSAMYLCASRRSGGTDTQYFGPGTRLTVL.

This clone was counted a single time. The gene calls are TRBV3-1 (or the pseudogene TRBV3-2) and TRBJ1-4; 7 nucleotides agree with TRBD1. The CDR3 is made up of 19 amino acids. Trimming cost V 0 bases and J 3 bases; bases outside gene matches: 13. Germline CDR1 and CDR2: LGHDT and YNNKEL (reference sequence). CDR3 nucleotides: TGTGCCAGCAGCCAAGATTTGACAGGGTGGGCTAATGCTAATGAAAAACTGTTTTTT. This sequence encodes CASSQDLTGWANANEKLFF.

This sequence joins TRBV2 and TRBJ1-1; 9 bases align to TRBD1. J lost 3 bases, V lost 7 bases, and 6 bases had no gene match. CDR1 SNHLY and CDR2 FYNNEI come from the germline V gene. This CDR3 has 14 amino acids. In DNA form, the CDR3 reads TGTGCCAGCAATCGGGACAGGGTCGACACTGAAGCTTTCTTT. It yields the protein CASNRDRVDTEAFF.

The chain links TRBV4-2 to TRBJ2-7; possible D gene TRBD1, 6 bases. The CDR3 covers 17 residues. From germline, CDR1 is LGHNA and CDR2 YNFKEQ. Trimming shortened V by 4 bases and J by 0 bases, and 19 bases separated the two germline ends. The chain's CDR3 is CASSLRMGAESSYEQYF. The CDR3, as DNA: TGTGCCAGCAGCCTAAGGATGGGGGCCGAAAGCTCCTACGAGCAGTACTTC.

V gene TRBV4-1 combines with J gene TRBJ2-3; D gene ambiguous. V gave up 5 bases and J gave up 0 bases, with 24 bases separating them. The length of the CDR3 is 19 residues. Germline loops: CDR1 MGHRA, CDR2 YSYEKL. CDR3 residues: CASSSLGGSQSKSTDTQYF. For the CDR3, the DNA is TGCGCCAGCAGCTCCCTAGGCGGCTCGCAATCCAAAAGCACAGATACGCAGTATTTT.

This chain uses TRBV19 with TRBJ2-1; TRBD2 matches at 7 bases. Germline CDR1 reads LNHDA; CDR2 reads SQIVND (reference sequence). V lost 6 bases to trimming and J lost 0 bases; unmatched junction nucleotides: 8. This CDR3 has 16 residues. CDR3 sequence reads: CASSKLAYSSYNEQFF. The CDR3 DNA is TGTGCCAGTAGCAAACTAGCGTACAGCTCCTACAATGAGCAGTTCTTC.

The chain couples TRBV5-1 to TRBJ1-3; no clear D gene. The germline V gene has CDR1 SGHRS and CDR2 YFSETQ. The CDR3 extends over 15 amino acids. V lost 0 bases to trimming and J lost 0 bases, with 7 bases between them. The CDR3 bases are TGCGCCAGCAGCTTGGGGGCGAGCTCTGGAAACACCATATATTTT. It yields the protein CASSLGASSGNTIYF.

This clone was seen a few times. The V and J genes are TRBV12-3 or TRBV12-4 and TRBJ1-1, with a possible D match to TRBD1 (6 bases). V was pared by 2 bases and J by 3 bases, with 7 bases between. This CDR3 region has 13 residues. The CDR3: CASSLQGYTEAFF. The CDR3 DNA is TGTGCCAGCAGTTTACAGGGGTACACTGAAGCTTTCTTT.

The CDR3 region is CASSPGQGSFRGYTF. For the CDR3, the DNA is TGTGCCAGCAGTCCGGGACAGGGATCGTTTCGTGGCTACACCTTC. The rearrangement joins TRBV6-6 to TRBJ1-2; TRBD1 agrees at 9 bases. The germline gives CDR1 MNHNY, CDR2 SVGAGI (reference sequence). CDR3 size: 15 residues. Trimming cost V 5 bases and J 7 bases; bases outside gene matches: 11.

The gene calls are TRBV19 and TRBJ1-1; no reliable D call. CDR1 and CDR2 (germline): LNHDA, SQIVND (reference sequence). This CDR3 has 12 residues. Trimming stripped 5 bases from V and 12 bases from J, with 16 bases between. This chain's CDR3 is CASSGPPHGTFF. In nucleotides, the CDR3 is TGTGCCAGTAGTGGCCCCCCCCACGGGACTTTCTTT.

This sequence joins TRBV6-5 and TRBJ2-5; 11 bases are a match to TRBD2. The CDR3 has 15 residues. The trim removed 6 bases at V and 5 bases at J, leaving 8 bases unmatched. The V gene's germline CDR1 is MNHEY and CDR2 SVGAGI. Written as DNA, the CDR3 is TGTGCCAGCAGCTCGACTAGCGGGATTGGTGAGACCCAGTACTTC. Protein product: CASSSTSGIGETQYF.

The V call is TRBV14, the J call TRBJ2-1; the match to TRBD1 covers 7 bases. Germline values: CDR1 SGHDN, CDR2 FVKESK. J gave up 8 bases and V 0 bases, and 13 bases lay outside the gene matches. This CDR3 has 17 residues. The CDR3 spells CASSQDIGLIGGHEQFF. The CDR3 DNA sequence: TGTGCCAGCAGCCAAGATATCGGCTTAATAGGGGGCCATGAGCAGTTCTTC.

The V gene is TRBV6-1, the J gene TRBJ1-4, with 7 bases identical to TRBD1. Germline values: CDR1 MNHNS, CDR2 SASEGT. The CDR3 sequence is 15 residues long. J gave up 12 bases and V 1 base, and 11 bases lay outside the gene matches. The DNA of the CDR3 is TGTGCCAGCAGTGAAGTCCAGGGTGACAGGGTGCAACTGTTTTTT. This sequence encodes CASSEVQGDRVQLFF.

The genes are TRBV6-5 and TRBJ2-1, with TRBD2 matching 9 bases. This CDR3 region has 15 residues. V lost 6 bases to trimming and J lost 5 bases; unmatched junction nucleotides: 8. CDR1 MNHEY and CDR2 SVGAGI come from the germline V gene. The CDR3: CASRPRLAAHNEQFF. CDR3 in DNA: TGTGCCAGCAGACCTCGACTAGCGGCCCACAATGAGCAGTTCTTC.

The gene calls are TRBV19 and TRBJ2-5; 8 bases fit TRBD2. The CDR3 loop spans 15 amino acids. V shed 4 bases, J shed 5 bases, and the junction held 9 bases outside the gene matches. The germline CDR1 and CDR2 sequences are LNHDA and SQIVND (reference sequence). The CDR3 spells CASSNTGTSQETQYF. The CDR3 nucleotides read TGTGCCAGTAGTAATACCGGGACTAGTCAGGAGACCCAGTACTTC.

The gene calls are TRBV5-1 and TRBJ2-3; 9 nucleotides line up with TRBD1. The CDR3 consists of 16 residues. Per the germline V gene, CDR1 is SGHRS and CDR2 is YFSETQ. After removal of 5 bases from V and 1 base from J, the junction contained 8 bases not matched to a gene. The DNA of the CDR3 is TGCGCCAGCAGTTATGGGCGGACAGGGGGCACAGATACGCAGTATTTT. Residues: CASSYGRTGGTDTQYF.